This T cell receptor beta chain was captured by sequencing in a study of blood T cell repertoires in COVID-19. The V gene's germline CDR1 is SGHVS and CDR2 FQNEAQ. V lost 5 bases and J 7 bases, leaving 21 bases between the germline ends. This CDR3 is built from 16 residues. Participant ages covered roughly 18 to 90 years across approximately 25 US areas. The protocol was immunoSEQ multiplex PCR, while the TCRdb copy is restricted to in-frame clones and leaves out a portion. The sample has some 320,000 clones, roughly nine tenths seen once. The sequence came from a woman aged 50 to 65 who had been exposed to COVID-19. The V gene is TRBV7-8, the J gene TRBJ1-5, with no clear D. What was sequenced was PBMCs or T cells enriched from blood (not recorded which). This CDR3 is CASSPLGRPGEQPQHF. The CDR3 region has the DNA TGTGCCAGCAGCCCCCTCGGGCGCCCGGGAGAACAGCCCCAGCATTTT.